This TCR beta chain comes out of a study of T-cell reconstitution after alpha-beta-depleted transplantation in children. This clonotype was seen repeatedly, ten times or more. No antigen is known for it. Unique molecular identifiers featured in how the TCRbeta library was prepared. Using its own MiXCR run on the PCR reads, TCRdb lists one record per CDR3 protein. This table has 600,000 to 800,000 distinct CDR3 sequences, about an eighth appearing once. Whole-study results and caveats: T-cell counts and diversity at one year post-transplant came mainly from newly produced T cells. Reportedly, alpha-beta T cells present about two months post-transplant originated from several hundred expanded clones of graft origin.

Germline V gene data show CDR1 as MGHRA and CDR2 as YSYEKL. CDR3 length: 14 amino acids. V gave up 3 bases and J gave up 7 bases, with 13 bases separating them. This TCR was recovered from a girl aged 2 to 10 with congenital amegakaryocytic thrombocytopenia, due to receive a stem cell transplant. The genes are TRBV4-1 and TRBJ2-1, with D tentatively TRBD1 or TRBD2 (5 bases each). The source material was PBMCs, sampled before TCRalphabeta/CD19-depleted stem cell transplant. The CDR3: CASSHPGTPNEQFF. As DNA, the CDR3 is TGCGCCAGCAGCCACCCCGGGACGCCTAATGAGCAGTTCTTC.